Reported below is one T cell receptor (beta chain). Its antigen is as yet unknown. The data were obtained in a study of identical twins. General study findings and limits: Conclusions rested on cross-sectional statistics rather than following the same donors. Cord blood's abundant beta clonotypes had fewer insertions, unlike memory repertoires.

Germline V gene data show CDR1 as MNHEY and CDR2 as SMNVEV (reference sequence). The CDR3 loop spans 12 amino acids. Between the trimmed V and J ends, which lost 6 bases and 4 bases, there was a span of 10 bases. Via MiXCR, TCRdb re-called the 5' RACE reads, giving one row per CDR3 protein. The sample lists approximately 210,000 distinct CDR3 sequences; about a sixth were seen once. The same sample was also studied in work on T cells expressing NK-cell markers. According to that study: One observes that, in a handful of donors, these clonotypes were also the leading ones within the CD3+CD56-NKG2C+ fraction.

The TCR sequence derives from a woman aged 18 to 35 in good health. The chain is built from TRBV27 and TRBJ2-7, with TRBD2 as a possible D gene (5 bases). The sample consisted of CD8+ T cells sorted from blood. The CDR3 region has the DNA TGTGCCAGCAGAAGCGGAATTTACGAGCAGTACTTC. Protein sequence: CASRSGIYEQYF.